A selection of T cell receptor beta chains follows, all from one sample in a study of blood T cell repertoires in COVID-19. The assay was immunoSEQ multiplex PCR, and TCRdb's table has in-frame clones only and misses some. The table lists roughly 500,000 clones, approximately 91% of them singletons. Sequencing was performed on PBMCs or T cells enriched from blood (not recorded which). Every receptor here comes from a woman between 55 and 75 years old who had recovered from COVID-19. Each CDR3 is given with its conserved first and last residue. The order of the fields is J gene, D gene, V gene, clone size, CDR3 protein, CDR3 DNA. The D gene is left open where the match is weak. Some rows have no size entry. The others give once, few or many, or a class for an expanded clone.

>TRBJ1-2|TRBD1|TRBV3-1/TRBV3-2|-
CASSQGQGYGYTF
TGTGCCAGCAGCCAAGGACAGGGGTATGGCTACACCTTC
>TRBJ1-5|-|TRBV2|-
CASSGSGGNQPQHF
TGTGCCAGCAGTGGAAGCGGAGGCAATCAGCCCCAGCATTTT
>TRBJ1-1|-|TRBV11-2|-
CASNYRSGGTEAFF
TGTGCCAGCAACTACAGGAGTGGGGGGACTGAAGCTTTCTTT
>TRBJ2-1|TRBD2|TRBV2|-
CASRTRASGGNEQFF
TGTGCCAGCAGGACCCGGGCCTCGGGGGGCAATGAGCAGTTCTTC
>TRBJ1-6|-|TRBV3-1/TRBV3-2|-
CASSQATPNSPLHF
TGTGCCAGCAGCCAAGCGACACCCAATTCACCCCTCCACTTT
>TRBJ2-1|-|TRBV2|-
CASSSSTSGGEQFF
-
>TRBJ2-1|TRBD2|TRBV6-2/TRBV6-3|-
CASSNELAGGLHDNEQFF
TGTGCCAGCAGTAACGAACTAGCGGGGGGGCTCCATGACAATGAGCAGTTCTTC
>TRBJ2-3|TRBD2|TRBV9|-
CASSVSGGRGTDTQYF
TGTGCCAGCAGCGTTAGCGGGGGGCGGGGCACAGATACGCAGTATTTT
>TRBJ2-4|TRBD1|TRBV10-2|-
CASSGPGGPKNIQYF
TGCGCCAGCAGTGGTCCAGGGGGCCCCAAAAACATTCAGTACTTC
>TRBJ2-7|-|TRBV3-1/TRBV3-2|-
CASSQGNFGRGGRLAYEQYF
TGTGCCAGCAGCCAGGGAAACTTCGGCAGGGGCGGCCGCCTCGCCTACGAGCAGTACTTC
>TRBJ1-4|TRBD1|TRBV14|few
CASSQHTGEVNEKLFF
TGTGCCAGCAGCCAGCACACAGGGGAGGTTAATGAAAAACTGTTTTTT
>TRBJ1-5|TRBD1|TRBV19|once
CASTNTGGTGQPQHF
TGTGCCAGTACCAATACAGGGGGCACGGGTCAGCCCCAGCATTTT
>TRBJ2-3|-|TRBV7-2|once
CASRERADTQYF
TGTGCCAGCAGGGAGCGGGCAGATACGCAGTATTTT
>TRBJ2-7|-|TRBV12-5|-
CASGLATYEQYF
TGTGCTAGTGGTTTGGCAACCTACGAGCAGTACTTC
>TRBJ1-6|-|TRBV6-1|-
CASRGLQGSNSPLHF
TGTGCCAGCAGGGGCTTACAGGGAAGTAATTCACCCCTCCACTTT
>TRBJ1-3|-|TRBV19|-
CASSIVDTKTGNTIYF
TGTGCCAGTAGTATCGTGGACACCAAGACCGGAAACACCATATATTTT
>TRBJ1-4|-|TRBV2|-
CASTAGHVNEKLFF
TGTGCCAGCACAGCGGGACATGTCAATGAAAAACTGTTTTTT
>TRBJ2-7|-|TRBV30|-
CAWSVHSYEQYF
TGTGCCTGGAGTGTCCACAGCTACGAGCAGTACTTC
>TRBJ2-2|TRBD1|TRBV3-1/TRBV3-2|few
CASSPGTGMYTGELFF
TGTGCCAGCAGCCCCGGGACAGGGATGTACACCGGGGAGCTGTTTTTT
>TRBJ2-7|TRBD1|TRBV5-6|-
CASSPRQGSYEQYF
TGTGCCAGCAGCCCCCGACAGGGGTCCTACGAGCAGTACTTC
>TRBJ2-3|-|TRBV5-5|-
CASSLGRGQQSTDTQYF
TGTGCCAGCAGCTTGGGTAGAGGACAGCAGAGCACAGATACGCAGTATTTT
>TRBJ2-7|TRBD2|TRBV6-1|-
CASRPQRDYSYEQYF
TGTGCCAGCCGACCCCAACGGGACTACTCCTACGAGCAGTACTTC
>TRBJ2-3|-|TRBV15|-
CATSSDNTDTQYF
TGTGCCACCAGCAGTGACAACACAGATACGCAGTATTTT
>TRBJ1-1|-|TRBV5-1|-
CASSPGTLGEAFF
TGCGCCAGCAGCCCCGGGACTTTAGGTGAAGCTTTCTTT
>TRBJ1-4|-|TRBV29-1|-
CSVEKGRGNEKLFF
TGCAGCGTAGAGAAAGGTCGGGGGAATGAAAAACTGTTTTTT
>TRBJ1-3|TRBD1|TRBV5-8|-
CASSLIVTGAGNTIYF
TGTGCCAGCAGCTTGATAGTAACAGGGGCTGGAAACACCATATATTTT
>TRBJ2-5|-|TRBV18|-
CASAPGNQETQYF
TGTGCCAGCGCCCCAGGGAATCAAGAGACCCAGTACTTC
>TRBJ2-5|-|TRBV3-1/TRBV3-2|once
CASSQGQGDYF
TGTGCCAGCAGCCAAGGTCAGGGCGATTACTTC
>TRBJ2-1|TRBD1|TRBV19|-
CASSPRQGYNEQFF
TGTGCCAGTAGTCCGCGACAGGGTTACAATGAGCAGTTCTTC
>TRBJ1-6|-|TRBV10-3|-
CAISEGGQLNSPLHF
TGTGCCATCAGTGAGGGGGGACAACTTAATTCACCCCTCCACTTT
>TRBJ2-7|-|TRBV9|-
CASSVGVGGHSYEQYF
TGTGCCAGCAGCGTCGGAGTCGGGGGGCACTCCTACGAGCAGTACTTC
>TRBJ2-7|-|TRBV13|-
CASSLNRGQVYEQYF
TGTGCCAGCAGCTTAAATCGGGGACAAGTCTACGAGCAGTACTTC